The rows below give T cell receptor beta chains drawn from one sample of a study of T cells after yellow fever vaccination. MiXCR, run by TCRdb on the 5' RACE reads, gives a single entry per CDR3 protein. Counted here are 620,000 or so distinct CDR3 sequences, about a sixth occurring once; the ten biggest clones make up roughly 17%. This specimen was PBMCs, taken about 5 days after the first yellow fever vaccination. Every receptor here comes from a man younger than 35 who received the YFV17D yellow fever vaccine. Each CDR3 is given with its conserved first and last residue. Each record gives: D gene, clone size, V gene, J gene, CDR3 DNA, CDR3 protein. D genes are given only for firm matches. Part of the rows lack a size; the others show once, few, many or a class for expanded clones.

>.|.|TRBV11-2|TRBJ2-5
TGTGCCAGCAGCTTAGCTCTGGGTTTAGAGACCCAGTACTTC
CASSLALGLETQYF
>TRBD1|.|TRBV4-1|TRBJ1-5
TGCGCCAGCAGCCAAGACAAAATTAAGGACAGGTACAATCAGCCCCAGCATTTT
CASSQDKIKDRYNQPQHF
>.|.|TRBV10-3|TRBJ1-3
TGTGCCAGCGACACCGACTCTGGAAACACCATATATTTT
CASDTDSGNTIYF
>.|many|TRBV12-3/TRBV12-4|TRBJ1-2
TGTGCCAGCAGTCCAGGGGTCCATGGCTACACCTTC
CASSPGVHGYTF
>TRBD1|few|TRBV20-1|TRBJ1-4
TGCAGTGCTTCTTCTACAGGGGTATGGAAAAAACTGTTTTTT
CSASSTGVWKKLFF
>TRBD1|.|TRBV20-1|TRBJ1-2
TGCAGTGCTCCCGGGACAGCAAGCTATGGCTACACCTTC
CSAPGTASYGYTF
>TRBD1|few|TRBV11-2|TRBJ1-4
TGTGCCAGCAGCTCAAGGGGGCACCATCGTGCAACTAATGAAAAACTGTTTTTT
CASSSRGHHRATNEKLFF
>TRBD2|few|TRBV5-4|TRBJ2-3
TGTGCCAGCAGCCCCGGGACTAGCGCCGCAGATACGCAGTATTTT
CASSPGTSAADTQYF
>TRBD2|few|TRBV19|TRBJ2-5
TGTGCCAGTAGCCCGGGACTAGCGGGGGGCCCGCATCAAAGAACCCAGTACTTC
CASSPGLAGGPHQRTQYF
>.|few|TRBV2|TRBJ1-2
TGTGCCAGCGCACCACGTAACTACCCATATGGCTACACCTTC
CASAPRNYPYGYTF
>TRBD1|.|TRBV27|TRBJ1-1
TGTGCCAGCGGGGACAGGGCCTATGGGACTGAAGCTTTCTTT
CASGDRAYGTEAFF
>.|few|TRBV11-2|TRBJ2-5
TGTGCCAGCTCCCGAGGTCAGGGCAGGTCCGGGGAGACCCAGTACTTC
CASSRGQGRSGETQYF
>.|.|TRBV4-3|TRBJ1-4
TGCGCCAGCAGGCGGGACGTGGGTGAAAAACTGTTTTTT
CASRRDVGEKLFF
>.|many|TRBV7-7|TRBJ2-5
TGTGCTAGCAGCTTAGTGGGGGCGTCCGGGGAGACCCAGTACTTC
CASSLVGASGETQYF
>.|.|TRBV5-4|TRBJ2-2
TGTGCCAGCTGTACGTGGGGATCACATAACACCGGGGAGCTGTTTTTT
CASCTWGSHNTGELFF
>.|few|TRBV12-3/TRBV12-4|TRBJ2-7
TGTGCCAGCAGTTTGGGCATTGGCAGGGACGGGTACGAGCAGTACTTC
CASSLGIGRDGYEQYF
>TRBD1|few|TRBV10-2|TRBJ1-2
TGCGCCAGCAGTAGAGGGACAGTACCTCAACTATGGAGCTACACCTTC
CASSRGTVPQLWSYTF
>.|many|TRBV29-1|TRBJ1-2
TGCAGCGTTGAAGAGGGGCCCCGAGGGGACGGCTACACCTTC
CSVEEGPRGDGYTF
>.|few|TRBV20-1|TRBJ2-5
TGCAGTGCTGGGGTCCAAGAGACCCAGTACTTC
CSAGVQETQYF
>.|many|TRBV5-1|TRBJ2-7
TGCGCCAGCAGCTTTAGAGGGTACGAGCAGTACTTC
CASSFRGYEQYF
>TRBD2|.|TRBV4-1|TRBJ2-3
TGCGCCAGCAGCCATTTAGCGGGCTGGGCAGATACGCAGTATTTT
CASSHLAGWADTQYF
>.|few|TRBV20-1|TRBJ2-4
TGCAGTGCTACAGGGGGGCCGGGAAACATTCAGTACTTC
CSATGGPGNIQYF
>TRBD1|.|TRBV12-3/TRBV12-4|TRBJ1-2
TGTGCCAGCACGCCCCAGGGGGACAGGACATATGGCTACACCTTC
CASTPQGDRTYGYTF
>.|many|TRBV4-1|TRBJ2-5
TGCGCCAGCAGCCAAGTCATCCCCCCGACGATGGGGACCCAGTACTTC
CASSQVIPPTMGTQYF
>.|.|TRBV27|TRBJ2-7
TGTGCCAGCAGTTCCCCCCCCGGAGGATTTCCTTACGAGCAGTACTTC
CASSSPPGGFPYEQYF
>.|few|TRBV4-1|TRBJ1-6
TGCGCCAGCAGCCAAGTAACGCAGACTAATTCACCCCTCCACTTT
CASSQVTQTNSPLHF
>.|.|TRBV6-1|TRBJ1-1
TGTGCCAGTTCTAAGGGGATGAACACTGAAGCTTTCTTT
CASSKGMNTEAFF
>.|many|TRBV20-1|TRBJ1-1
TGCAGTGCTAGAGATAGGGGCGAGGGCAAGGCTTTCTTT
CSARDRGEGKAFF
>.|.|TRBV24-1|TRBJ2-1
TGTGCCACCAGTGATTATGGCAATGAGCAGTTCTTC
CATSDYGNEQFF
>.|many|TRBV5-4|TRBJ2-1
TGTGCCAGCAGCTTGCTCGGACAAGTGGGGTTCTTC
CASSLLGQVGFF
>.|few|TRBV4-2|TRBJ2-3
TGTGCCAGCGAGGACAGTAGCACAGATACGCAGTATTTT
CASEDSSTDTQYF
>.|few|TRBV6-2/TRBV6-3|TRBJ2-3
TGTGCCAGCAGCCTTTTGGCCAGCCTACCACTCCCTGCTAGCACAGATACGCAGTATTTT
CASSLLASLPLPASTDTQYF
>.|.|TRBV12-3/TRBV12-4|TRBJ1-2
TGTGCCAGCAGTCGCGAGGGGCAATTTAACTATGGCTACACCTTC
CASSREGQFNYGYTF
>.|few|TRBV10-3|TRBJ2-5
TGTGCCATCAGGGACCTCCGAGAGACCCAGTACTTC
CAIRDLRETQYF
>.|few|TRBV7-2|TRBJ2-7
TGTGCCAGCAGCTTAGCGCGTACAGCAAGCTCCTACGAGCAGTACTTC
CASSLARTASSYEQYF
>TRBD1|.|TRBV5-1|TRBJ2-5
TGCGCCAGCAGCTTGGGGGACAGGGTTGGAGAGACCCAGTACTTC
CASSLGDRVGETQYF
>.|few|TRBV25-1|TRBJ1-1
TGTGCCAGCAGGGACACAGGGAACACTGAAGCTTTCTTT
CASRDTGNTEAFF
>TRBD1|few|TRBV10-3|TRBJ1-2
TGTGCCATCAGTGAGTCCAGGACAGGGGACGACGGCTACACCTTC
CAISESRTGDDGYTF
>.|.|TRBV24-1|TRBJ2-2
TGTGCCACCAGTGAAGGGCAGAACACCGGGGAGCTGTTTTTT
CATSEGQNTGELFF
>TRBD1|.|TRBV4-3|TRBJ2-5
TGCGCCAGCAGCCAAGCCACAGGGGATCGGGAGACCCAGTACTTC
CASSQATGDRETQYF
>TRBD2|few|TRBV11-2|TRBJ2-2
TGTGCCAGCACCCCCCGACTAGCGGGGGCCTTGAACACCGGGGAGCTGTTTTTT
CASTPRLAGALNTGELFF